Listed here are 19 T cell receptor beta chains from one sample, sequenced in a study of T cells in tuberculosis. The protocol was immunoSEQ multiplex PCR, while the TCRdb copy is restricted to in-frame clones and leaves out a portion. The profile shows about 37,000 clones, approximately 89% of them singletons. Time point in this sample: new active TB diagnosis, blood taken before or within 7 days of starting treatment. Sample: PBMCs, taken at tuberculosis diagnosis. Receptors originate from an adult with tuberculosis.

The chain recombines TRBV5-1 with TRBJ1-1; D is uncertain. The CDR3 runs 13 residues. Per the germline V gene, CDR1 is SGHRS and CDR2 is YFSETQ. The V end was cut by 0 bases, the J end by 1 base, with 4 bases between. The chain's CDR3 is CASSLAENTEAFF. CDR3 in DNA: TGCGCCAGCAGCTTGGCAGAGAACACTGAAGCTTTCTTT. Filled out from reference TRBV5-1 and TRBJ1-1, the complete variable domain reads KAGVTQTPRYLIKTRGQQVTLSCSPISGHRSVSWYQQTPGQGLQFLFEYFSETQRNKGNFPGRFSGRQFSNSRSEMNVSTLELGDSALYLCASSLAENTEAFFGQGTRLTVV.

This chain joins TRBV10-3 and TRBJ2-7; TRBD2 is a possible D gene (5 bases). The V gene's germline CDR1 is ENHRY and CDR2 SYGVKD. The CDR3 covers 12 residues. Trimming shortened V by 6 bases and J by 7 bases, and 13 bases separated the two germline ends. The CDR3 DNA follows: TGTGCCATCAGCGGCAGTCCGGGGGAGCAGTACTTC. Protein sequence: CAISGSPGEQYF.

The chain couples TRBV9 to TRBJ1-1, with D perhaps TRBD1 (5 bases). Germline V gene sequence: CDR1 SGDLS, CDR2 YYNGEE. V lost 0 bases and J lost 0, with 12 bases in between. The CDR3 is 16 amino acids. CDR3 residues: CASSVGPGTMNTEAFF. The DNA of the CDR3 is TGTGCCAGCAGCGTAGGTCCGGGGACTATGAACACTGAAGCTTTCTTT. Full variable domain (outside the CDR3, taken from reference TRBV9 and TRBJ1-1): DSGVTQTPKHLITATGQRVTLRCSPRSGDLSVYWYQQSLDQGLQFLIQYYNGEERAKGNILERFSAQQFPDLHSELNLSSLELGDSALYFCASSVGPGTMNTEAFFGQGTRLTVV.

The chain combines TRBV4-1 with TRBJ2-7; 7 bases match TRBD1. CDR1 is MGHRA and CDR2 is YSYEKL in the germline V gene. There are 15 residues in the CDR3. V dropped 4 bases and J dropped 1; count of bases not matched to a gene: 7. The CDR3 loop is CASSRQGDRSYEQYF. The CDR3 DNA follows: TGCGCCAGCAGCCGTCAGGGGGACAGATCCTACGAGCAGTACTTC.

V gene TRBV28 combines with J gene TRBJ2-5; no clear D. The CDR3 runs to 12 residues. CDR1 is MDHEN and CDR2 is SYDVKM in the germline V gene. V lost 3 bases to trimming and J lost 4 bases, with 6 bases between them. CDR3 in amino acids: CASSFMRETQYF. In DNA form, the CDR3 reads TGTGCCAGCAGTTTTATGAGAGAGACCCAGTACTTC.

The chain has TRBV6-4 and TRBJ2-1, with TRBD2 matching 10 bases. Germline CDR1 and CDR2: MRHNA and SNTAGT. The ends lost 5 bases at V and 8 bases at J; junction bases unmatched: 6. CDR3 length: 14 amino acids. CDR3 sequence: CASSLLAGTDEQFF. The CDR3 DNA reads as TGTGCCAGCAGTCTACTAGCGGGGACCGATGAGCAGTTCTTC.

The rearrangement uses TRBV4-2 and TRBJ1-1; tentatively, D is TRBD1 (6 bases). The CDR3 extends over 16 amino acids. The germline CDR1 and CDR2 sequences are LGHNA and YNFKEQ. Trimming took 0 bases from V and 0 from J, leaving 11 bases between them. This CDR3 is CASSQETGQVNTEAFF. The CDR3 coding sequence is TGTGCCAGCAGCCAAGAGACAGGCCAAGTGAACACTGAAGCTTTCTTT.

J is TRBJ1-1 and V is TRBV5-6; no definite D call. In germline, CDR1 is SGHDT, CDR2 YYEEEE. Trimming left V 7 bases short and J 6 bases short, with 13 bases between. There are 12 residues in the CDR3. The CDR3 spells CASGIKDSEAFF. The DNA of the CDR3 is TGTGCCAGCGGAATTAAAGACTCTGAAGCTTTCTTT.

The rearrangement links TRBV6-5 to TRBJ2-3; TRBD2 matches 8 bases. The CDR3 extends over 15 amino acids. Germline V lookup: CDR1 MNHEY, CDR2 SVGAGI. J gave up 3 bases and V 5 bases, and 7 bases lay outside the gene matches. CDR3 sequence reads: CASSTPSGLTDTQYF. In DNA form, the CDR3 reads TGTGCCAGCAGTACCCCTAGCGGGTTAACAGATACGCAGTATTTT.

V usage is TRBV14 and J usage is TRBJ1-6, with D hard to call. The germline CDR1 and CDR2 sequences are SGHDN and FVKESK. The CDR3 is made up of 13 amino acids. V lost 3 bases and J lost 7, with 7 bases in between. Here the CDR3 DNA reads TGTGCCAGCAGCCAGGTACTGAATTCACCCCTCCACTTT. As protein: CASSQVLNSPLHF.

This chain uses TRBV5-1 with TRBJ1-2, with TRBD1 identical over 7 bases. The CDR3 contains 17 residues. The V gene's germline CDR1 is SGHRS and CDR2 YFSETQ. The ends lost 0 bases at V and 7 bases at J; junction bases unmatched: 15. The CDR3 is CASSLAIGQEISGGYTF. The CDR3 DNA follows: TGCGCCAGCAGCTTGGCCATCGGACAGGAAATCAGTGGTGGCTACACCTTC.

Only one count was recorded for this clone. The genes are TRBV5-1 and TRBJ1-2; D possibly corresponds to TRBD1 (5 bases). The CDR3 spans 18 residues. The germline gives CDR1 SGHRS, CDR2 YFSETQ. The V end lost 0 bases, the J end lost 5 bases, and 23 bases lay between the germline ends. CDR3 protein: CASSLEPRVVTDTYGYTF. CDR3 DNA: TGCGCCAGCAGCTTGGAACCCAGGGTTGTCACTGATACTTATGGCTACACCTTC.

The CDR3 DNA reads TGTGCCAGCAGCTTGGGGACCCTTAGGGGGTTTTACGAGCAGTACTTC. Amino acid sequence: CASSLGTLRGFYEQYF. This chain joins TRBV5-8 and TRBJ2-7, with D possibly matching TRBD1 (6 bases). V was shortened by 0 bases and J by 4 bases, with 17 bases between the two germline ends. The CDR3 contains 16 residues. Per germline, CDR1 SGHTS and CDR2 YDEGEE.

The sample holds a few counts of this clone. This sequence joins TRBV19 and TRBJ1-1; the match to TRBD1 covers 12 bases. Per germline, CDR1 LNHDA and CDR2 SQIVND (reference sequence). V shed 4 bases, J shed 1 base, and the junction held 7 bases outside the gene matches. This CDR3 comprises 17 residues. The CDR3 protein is CASSRDRGQSANTEAFF. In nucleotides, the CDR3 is TGTGCCAGTAGTAGGGACAGGGGGCAATCGGCGAACACTGAAGCTTTCTTT.

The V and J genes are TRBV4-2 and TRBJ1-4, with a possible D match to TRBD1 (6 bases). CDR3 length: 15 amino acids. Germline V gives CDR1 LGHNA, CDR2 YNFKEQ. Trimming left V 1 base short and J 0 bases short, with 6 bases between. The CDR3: CASSQGTATNEKLFF. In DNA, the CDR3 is TGTGCCAGCAGCCAAGGGACAGCAACTAATGAAAAACTGTTTTTT.

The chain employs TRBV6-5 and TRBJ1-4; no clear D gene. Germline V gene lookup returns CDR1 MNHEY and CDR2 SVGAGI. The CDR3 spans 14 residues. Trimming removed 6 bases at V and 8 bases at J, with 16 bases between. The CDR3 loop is CASSPGAGREKLFF. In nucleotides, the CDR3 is TGTGCCAGCAGCCCCGGTGCGGGTCGGGAAAAACTGTTTTTT.

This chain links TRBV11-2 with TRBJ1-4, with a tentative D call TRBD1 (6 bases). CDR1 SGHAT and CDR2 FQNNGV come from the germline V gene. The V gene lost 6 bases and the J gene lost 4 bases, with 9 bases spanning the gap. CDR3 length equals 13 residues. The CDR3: CASRGRGNEKLFF. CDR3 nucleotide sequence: TGTGCCAGCAGGGGCAGGGGTAATGAAAAACTGTTTTTT.

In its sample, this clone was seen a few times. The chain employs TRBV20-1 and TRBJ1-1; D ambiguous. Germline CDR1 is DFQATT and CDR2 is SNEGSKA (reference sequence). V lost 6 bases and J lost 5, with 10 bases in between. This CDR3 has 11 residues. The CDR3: CSAWGETEAFF. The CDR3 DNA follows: TGCAGTGCATGGGGAGAGACTGAAGCTTTCTTT.

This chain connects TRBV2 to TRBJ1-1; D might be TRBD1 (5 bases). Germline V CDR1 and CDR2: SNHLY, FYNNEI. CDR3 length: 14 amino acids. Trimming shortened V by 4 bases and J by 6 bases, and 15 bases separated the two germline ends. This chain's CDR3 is CASSGPTGVSEAFF. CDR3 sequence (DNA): TGTGCCAGCAGTGGCCCTACGGGGGTATCTGAAGCTTTCTTT.